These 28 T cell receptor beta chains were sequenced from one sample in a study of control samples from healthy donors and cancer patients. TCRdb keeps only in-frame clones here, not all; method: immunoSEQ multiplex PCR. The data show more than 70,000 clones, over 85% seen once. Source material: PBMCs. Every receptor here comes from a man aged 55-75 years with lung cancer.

The CDR3 DNA follows: TGTGCCAGCAGCCAATCCCAGGTTAATAATTCACCCCTCCACTTT. As protein: CASSQSQVNNSPLHF. The chain employs TRBV14 and TRBJ1-6, with D unresolved. Trimming took 2 bases from V and 5 from J, leaving 10 bases between them. The CDR3 sequence is 15 residues long. CDR1 is SGHDN, CDR2 FVKESK, per germline.

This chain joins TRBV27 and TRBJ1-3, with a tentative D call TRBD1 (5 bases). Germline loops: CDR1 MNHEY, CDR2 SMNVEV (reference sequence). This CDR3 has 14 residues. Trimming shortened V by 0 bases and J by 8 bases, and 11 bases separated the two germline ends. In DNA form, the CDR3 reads TGTGCCAGCAGTTTATCTCCGGTCAGGGACACCATATATTTT. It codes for CASSLSPVRDTIYF.

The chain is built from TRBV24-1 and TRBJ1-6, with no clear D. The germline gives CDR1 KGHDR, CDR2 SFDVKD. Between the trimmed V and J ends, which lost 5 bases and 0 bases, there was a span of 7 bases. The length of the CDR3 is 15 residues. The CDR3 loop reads CATSGRYSYNSPLHF. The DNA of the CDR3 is TGTGCCACCAGTGGAAGGTACTCCTATAATTCACCCCTCCACTTT.

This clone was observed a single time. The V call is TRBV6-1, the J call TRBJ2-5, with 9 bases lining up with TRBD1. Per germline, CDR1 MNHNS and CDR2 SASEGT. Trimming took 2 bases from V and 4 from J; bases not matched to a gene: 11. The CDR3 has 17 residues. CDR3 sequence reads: CASSEKNTGGRRETQYF. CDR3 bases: TGTGCCAGCAGTGAAAAAAACACAGGGGGCCGAAGAGAGACCCAGTACTTC.

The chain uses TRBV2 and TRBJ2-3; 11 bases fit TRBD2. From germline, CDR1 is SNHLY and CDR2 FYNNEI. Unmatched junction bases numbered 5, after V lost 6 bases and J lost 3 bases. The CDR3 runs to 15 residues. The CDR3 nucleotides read TGTGCCAGCAGCCCCCGACTAGCGGGAACAGATACGCAGTATTTT. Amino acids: CASSPRLAGTDTQYF.

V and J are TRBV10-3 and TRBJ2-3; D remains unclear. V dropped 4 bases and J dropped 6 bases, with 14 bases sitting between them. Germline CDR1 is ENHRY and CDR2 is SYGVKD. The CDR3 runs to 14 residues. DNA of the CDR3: TGTGCCATCAGTGGGGGTCGTAAGGGCGATACGCAGTATTTT. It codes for CAISGGRKGDTQYF.

CDR3 in amino acids: CASSPLGTDTQYF. CDR3 nucleotide sequence: TGTGCCAGCAGCCCTCTAGGCACAGATACGCAGTATTTT. This rearrangement joins TRBV9 to TRBJ2-3; D is unresolved. CDR3 length: 13 residues. The ends were cut back, 4 bases at V and 1 base at J, with 7 bases in the middle. Germline CDR1 SGDLS, CDR2 YYNGEE.

CDR3 sequence reads: CASSAPAGGEETQYF. For the CDR3, the DNA is TGTGCCAGCAGTGCCCCTGCGGGGGGCGAGGAGACCCAGTACTTC. The chain combines TRBV25-1 with TRBJ2-5, with 8 positions matching TRBD2. Germline lookup yields CDR1 MGHDK and CDR2 SYGVNS. With V trimmed by 4 bases and J by 5 bases, 9 bases remained unmatched. The CDR3 has 15 amino acids.

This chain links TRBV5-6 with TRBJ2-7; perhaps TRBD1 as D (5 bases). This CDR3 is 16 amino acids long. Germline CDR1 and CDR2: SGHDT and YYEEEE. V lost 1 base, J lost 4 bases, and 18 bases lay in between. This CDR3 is CASSLKGVQGFYEQYV. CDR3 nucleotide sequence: TGTGCCAGCAGCTTGAAAGGAGTTCAGGGTTTTTACGAGCAGTACGTC.

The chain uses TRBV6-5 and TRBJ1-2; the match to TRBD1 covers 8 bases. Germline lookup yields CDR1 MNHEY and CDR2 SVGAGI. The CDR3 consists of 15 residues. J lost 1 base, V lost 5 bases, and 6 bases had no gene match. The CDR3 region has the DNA TGTGCCAGCAGTCAATCCACAGGGGGTAACTATGGCTACACCTTC. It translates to CASSQSTGGNYGYTF.

The CDR3 loop is CASGLREETQYF. In nucleotides, the CDR3 is TGTGCTAGTGGTTTGAGGGAAGAGACCCAGTACTTC. The chain has TRBV12-5 and TRBJ2-5; D gene ambiguous. CDR1 and CDR2 (germline): LGHNT, FRNRAP. This CDR3 contains 12 residues. V lost 2 bases, J lost 3 bases, and 4 bases lay in between. Full variable domain (missing parts from reference TRBV12-5 and TRBJ2-5): DARVTQTPRHKVTEMGQEVTMRCQPILGHNTVFWYRQTMMQGLELLAYFRNRAPLDDSGMPKDRFSAEMPDATLATLKIQPSEPRDSAVYFCASGLREETQYFGPGTRLLVL.

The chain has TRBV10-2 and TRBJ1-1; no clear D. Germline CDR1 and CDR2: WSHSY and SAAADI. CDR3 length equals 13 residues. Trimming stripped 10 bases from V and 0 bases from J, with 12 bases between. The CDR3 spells CATWEGMNTEAFF. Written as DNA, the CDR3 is TGCGCCACTTGGGAGGGAATGAACACTGAAGCTTTCTTT.

CDR3 protein: CASSLSQQETQYF. The DNA for the CDR3 is TGCGCCAGCAGCTTGTCACAGCAAGAGACCCAGTACTTC. The rearrangement joins TRBV5-1 to TRBJ2-5, with D unresolved. Germline V gene lookup returns CDR1 SGHRS and CDR2 YFSETQ. This CDR3 has 13 amino acids. V lost 1 base to trimming and J lost 2 bases, with 6 bases between them.

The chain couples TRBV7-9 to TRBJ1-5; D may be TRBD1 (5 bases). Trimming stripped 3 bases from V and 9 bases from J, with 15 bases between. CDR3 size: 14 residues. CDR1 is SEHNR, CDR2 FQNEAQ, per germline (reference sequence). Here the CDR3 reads CASSFLSGQGPQHF. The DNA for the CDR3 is TGTGCCAGCAGCTTTTTGAGTGGGCAGGGGCCCCAGCATTTT.

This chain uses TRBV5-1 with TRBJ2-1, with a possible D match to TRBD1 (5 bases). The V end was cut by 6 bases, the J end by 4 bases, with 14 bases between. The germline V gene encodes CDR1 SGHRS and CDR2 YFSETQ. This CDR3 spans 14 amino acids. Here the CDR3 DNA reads TGCGCCAGCACCCTAATCGACAGATACAATGAGCAGTTCTTC. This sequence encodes CASTLIDRYNEQFF.

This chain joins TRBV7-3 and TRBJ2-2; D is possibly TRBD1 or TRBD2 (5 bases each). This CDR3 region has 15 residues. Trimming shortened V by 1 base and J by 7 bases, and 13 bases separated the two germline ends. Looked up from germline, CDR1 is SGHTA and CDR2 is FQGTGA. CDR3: CASSLSPEGSGELFF. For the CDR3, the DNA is TGTGCCAGCAGCTTAAGCCCCGAGGGGAGCGGGGAGCTGTTTTTT.

The CDR3 spells CASSPEGQGWFF. The CDR3 DNA reads TGTGCCAGCAGCCCCGAGGGACAGGGTTGGTTCTTT. The V call is TRBV7-2, the J call TRBJ1-1, with TRBD1 matching 9 bases. In germline, CDR1 is SGHTA, CDR2 FQGNSA. V shed 5 bases, J shed 14 bases, and the junction held 9 bases outside the gene matches. The CDR3 totals 12 residues.

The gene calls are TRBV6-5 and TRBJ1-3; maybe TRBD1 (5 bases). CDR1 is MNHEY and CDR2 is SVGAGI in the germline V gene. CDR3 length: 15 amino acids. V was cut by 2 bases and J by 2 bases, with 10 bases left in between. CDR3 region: CASSYVSGAGNTIYF. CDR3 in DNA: TGTGCCAGCAGTTACGTTTCGGGGGCTGGAAACACCATATATTTT.

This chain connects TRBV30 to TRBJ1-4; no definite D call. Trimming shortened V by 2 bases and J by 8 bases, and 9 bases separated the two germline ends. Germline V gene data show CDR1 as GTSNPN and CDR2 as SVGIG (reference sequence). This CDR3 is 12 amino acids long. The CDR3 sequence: CAWSPVREKLFF. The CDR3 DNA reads TGTGCCTGGAGTCCGGTCCGGGAAAAACTGTTTTTT.

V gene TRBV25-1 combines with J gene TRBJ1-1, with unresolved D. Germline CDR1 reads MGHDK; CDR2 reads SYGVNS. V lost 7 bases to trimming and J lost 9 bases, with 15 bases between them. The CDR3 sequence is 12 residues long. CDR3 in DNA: TGTGCCAGCACATCCCACAGTTTAAAAGCTTTCTTT. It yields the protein CASTSHSLKAFF.

The CDR3 loop reads CASSGRLAGEETQYF. In nucleotides, the CDR3 is TGCGCCAGCAGCGGCCGACTAGCGGGGGAAGAGACCCAGTACTTC. V is TRBV4-1 and J is TRBJ2-5; 12 nucleotides align to TRBD2. From germline, CDR1 is MGHRA and CDR2 YSYEKL. The CDR3 consists of 15 residues. Trimming took 5 bases from V and 3 from J; bases not matched to a gene: 4.

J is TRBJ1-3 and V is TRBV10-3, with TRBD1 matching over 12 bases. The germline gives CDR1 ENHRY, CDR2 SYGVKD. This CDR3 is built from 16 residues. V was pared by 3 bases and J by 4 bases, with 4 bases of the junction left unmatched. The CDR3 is CAISEGTGGAGNTIYF. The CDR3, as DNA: TGTGCCATCAGTGAAGGGACAGGGGGCGCCGGAAACACCATATATTTT.

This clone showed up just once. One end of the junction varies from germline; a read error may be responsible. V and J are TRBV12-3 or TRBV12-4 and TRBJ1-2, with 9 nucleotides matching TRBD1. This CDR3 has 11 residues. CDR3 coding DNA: TGTGCCAGCAGTTTAAGGACAGGGGCTTACTTC. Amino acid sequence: CASSLRTGAYF.

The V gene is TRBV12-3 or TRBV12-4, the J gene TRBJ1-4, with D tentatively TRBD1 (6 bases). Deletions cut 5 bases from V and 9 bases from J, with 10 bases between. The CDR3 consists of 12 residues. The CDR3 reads CASSPTGKKLFF. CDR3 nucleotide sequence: TGTGCCAGCAGTCCTACAGGGAAAAAACTGTTTTTT.

The CDR3 DNA reads TGCGCCAGCAGCTTGACCATTCCTAATGAAAAACTGTTTTTT. Its protein is CASSLTIPNEKLFF. The chain joins TRBV5-1 to TRBJ1-4; D not resolved. The CDR3 spans 14 residues. CDR1 and CDR2 (germline): SGHRS, YFSETQ. V gave up 1 base and J gave up 3 bases, with 7 bases separating them.

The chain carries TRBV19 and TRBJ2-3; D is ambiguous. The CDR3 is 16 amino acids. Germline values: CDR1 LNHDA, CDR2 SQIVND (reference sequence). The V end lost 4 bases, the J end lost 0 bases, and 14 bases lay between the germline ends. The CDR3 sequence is CASSTLLLPSTDTQYF. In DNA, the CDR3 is TGTGCCAGTAGTACGTTACTTCTCCCTAGCACAGATACGCAGTATTTT.

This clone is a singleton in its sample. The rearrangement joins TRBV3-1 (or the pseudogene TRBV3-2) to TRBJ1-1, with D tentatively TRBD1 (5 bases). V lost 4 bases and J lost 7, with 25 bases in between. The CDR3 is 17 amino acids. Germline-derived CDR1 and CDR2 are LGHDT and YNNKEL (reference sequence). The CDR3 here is CASSRSAQGSRSGEAFF. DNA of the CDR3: TGTGCCAGCAGCCGCTCCGCCCAGGGATCCCGTAGCGGTGAAGCTTTCTTT.

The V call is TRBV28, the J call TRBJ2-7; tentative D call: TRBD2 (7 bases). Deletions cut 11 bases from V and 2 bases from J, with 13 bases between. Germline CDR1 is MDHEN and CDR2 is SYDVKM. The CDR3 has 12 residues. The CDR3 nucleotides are TGTGCCTGCGGGGGCCCTGCCTACGAGCAGTACTTC. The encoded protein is CACGGPAYEQYF. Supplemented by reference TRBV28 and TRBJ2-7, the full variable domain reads DVKVTQSSRYLVKRTGEKVFLECVQDMDHENMFWYRQDPGLGLRLIYFSYDVKMKEKGDIPEGYSVSREKKERFSLILESASTNQTSMYLCACGGPAYEQYFGPGTRLTVT.